What follows is one T cell receptor beta chain and its context. No antigen is known for it. At one of its ends the junction is not consistent with the germline gene, which may arise from a read error. The record originates from a study of cytomegalovirus exposure and HLA in healthy donors. Overall study: Among roughly 180 million T cells, an earlier analysis found 117 million unique TCR beta sequences.

Whole-study findings and limits: A later analysis showed HLA-associated TCR beta chains outstripping equally common others in clonal expansion.

PCR primers comprised 60 Vbeta and 13 Jbeta primers. TCRdb's copy holds only in-frame clones and misses some; the assay was immunoSEQ multiplex PCR. The table for this sample gives 60,000 to 80,000 clones. The specimen was PBMCs. This TCR derives from a boy aged 5-17 years in good health and CMV-seronegative.

The CDR3 DNA is TGTGCCAGCAGTCCGGACAGGGTGGTATCACACCTCCACTTT. It yields the protein CASSPDRVVSHLHF. The V call is TRBV2, the J call TRBJ1-6; TRBD1 aligns across 8 bases. Germline V gene data show CDR1 as SNHLY and CDR2 as FYNNEI. This CDR3 spans 14 amino acids.